This T cell receptor beta chain was captured in a study of T cell repertoires in cytomegalovirus infection. The wider study: Both a matching HLA type and CMV infection were indicated by public TCR beta signatures.

TCRdb ran MiXCR on the reads and lists one entry per CDR3 protein. The table lists 250,000 or so distinct CDR3 sequences, about 18% of them singletons. The sequenced sample consisted of CD8+ T cells from PBMCs. The clonotype was recovered from a human donor in good health (CMV status not recorded). Some clones in this sample may be carry-over from other donors' samples.

DNA of the CDR3: TGCAGCGTTGGGAGCGGTTCCTACGAGCAGTACTTC. The encoded protein is CSVGSGSYEQYF. J is TRBJ2-7 and V is TRBV29-1; perhaps TRBD2 as D (5 bases). This CDR3 is 12 amino acids long. The germline V and J ends were trimmed by 4 bases and 1 base, with 8 bases remaining between them. Germline loops: CDR1 SQVTM, CDR2 ANQGSEA.